Many counts were recorded for the clone carrying this TCR beta chain. Its antigen remains unknown. CDR3 length: 15 residues. The V gene's germline CDR1 is SGHRS and CDR2 YFSETQ. Trimming shortened V by 4 bases and J by 8 bases, and 22 bases separated the two germline ends. This specimen comes from a study of neurological immune-mediated disorders. MiXCR, applied by TCRdb to the 5' RACE reads, yields one record per CDR3 protein. The sample records fewer than 35,000 distinct CDR3 sequences, 3% to 3.5% being singletons. Study results and limitations: CDR3 amino acid sequences of expanded clones were not shared across subjects, a result suggesting private repertoires in all groups.

This TCR derives from a woman in her 30s with multiple sclerosis. Sequenced: PBMCs. The V call is TRBV5-1, the J call TRBJ2-7; the D call may be TRBD1 or TRBD2 (5 bases each). The DNA of the CDR3 is TGCGCCAGCAGCCCAACGGGACCCCCTGTAAGGCAGCAGTACTTC. Its protein product is CASSPTGPPVRQQYF.